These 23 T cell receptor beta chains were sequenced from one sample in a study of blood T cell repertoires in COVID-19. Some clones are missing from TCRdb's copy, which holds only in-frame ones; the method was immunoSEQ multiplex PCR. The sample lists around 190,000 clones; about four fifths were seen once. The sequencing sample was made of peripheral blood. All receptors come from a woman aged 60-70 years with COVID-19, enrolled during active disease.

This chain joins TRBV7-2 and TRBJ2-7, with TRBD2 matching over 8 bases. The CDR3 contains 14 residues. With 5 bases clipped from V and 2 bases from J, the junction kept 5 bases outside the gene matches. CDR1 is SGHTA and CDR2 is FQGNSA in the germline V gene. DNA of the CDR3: TGTGCCAGCAGCCCTCCGGGACTAGCCTACGAGCAGTACTTC. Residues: CASSPPGLAYEQYF. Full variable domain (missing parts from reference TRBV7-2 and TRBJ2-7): GAGVSQSPSNKVTEKGKDVELRCDPISGHTALYWYRQSLGQGLEFLIYFQGNSAPDKSGLPSDRFSAERTGGSVSTLTIQRTQQEDSAVYLCASSPPGLAYEQYFGPGTRLTVT.

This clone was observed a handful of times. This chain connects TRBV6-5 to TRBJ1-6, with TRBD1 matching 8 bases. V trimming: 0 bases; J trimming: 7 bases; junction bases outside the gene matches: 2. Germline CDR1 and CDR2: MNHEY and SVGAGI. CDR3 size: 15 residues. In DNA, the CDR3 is TGTGCCAGCAGTTACTCGACAGGGGTCAATTCACCCCTCCACTTT. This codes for CASSYSTGVNSPLHF.

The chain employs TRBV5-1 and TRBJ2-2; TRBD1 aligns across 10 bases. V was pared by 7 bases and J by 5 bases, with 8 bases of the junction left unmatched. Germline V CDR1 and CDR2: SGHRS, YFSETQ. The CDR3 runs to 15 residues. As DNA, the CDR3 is TGCGCCAGCGGTTGGAGACAGGGGGCGACCGGGGAGCTGTTTTTT. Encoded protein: CASGWRQGATGELFF.

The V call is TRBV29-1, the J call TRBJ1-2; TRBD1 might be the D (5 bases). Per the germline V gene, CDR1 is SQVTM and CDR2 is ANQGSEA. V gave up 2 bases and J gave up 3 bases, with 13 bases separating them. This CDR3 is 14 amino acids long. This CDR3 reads CSVELHGGDYGYTF. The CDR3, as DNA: TGCAGCGTTGAATTACACGGGGGGGACTATGGCTACACCTTC.

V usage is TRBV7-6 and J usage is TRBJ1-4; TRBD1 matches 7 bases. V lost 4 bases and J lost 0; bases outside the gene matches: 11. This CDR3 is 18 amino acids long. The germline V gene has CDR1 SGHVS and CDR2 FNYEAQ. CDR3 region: CASSSLQGLSATNEKLFF. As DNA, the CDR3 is TGTGCCAGCAGCTCACTACAGGGGTTGTCGGCAACTAATGAAAAACTGTTTTTT.

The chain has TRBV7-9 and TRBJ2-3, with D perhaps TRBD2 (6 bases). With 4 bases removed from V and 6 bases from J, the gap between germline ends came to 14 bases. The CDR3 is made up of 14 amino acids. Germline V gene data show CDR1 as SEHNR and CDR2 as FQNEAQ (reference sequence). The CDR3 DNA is TGTGCCAGCAGCTACATGGGTGGGGGGGATACGCAGTATTTT. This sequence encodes CASSYMGGGDTQYF.

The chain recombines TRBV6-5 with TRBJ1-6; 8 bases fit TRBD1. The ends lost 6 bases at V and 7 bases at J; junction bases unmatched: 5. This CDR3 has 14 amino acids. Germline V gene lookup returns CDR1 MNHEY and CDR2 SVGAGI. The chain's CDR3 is CASRGTGGNSPLHF. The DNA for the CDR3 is TGTGCCAGCAGGGGAACAGGGGGGAATTCACCCCTCCACTTT.

CDR3 protein: CASSTWTGGAEAFF. The CDR3 bases are TGCGCCAGCAGCACCTGGACGGGAGGAGCTGAAGCTTTCTTT. This chain connects TRBV5-1 to TRBJ1-1; D is unclear. V shed 4 bases and J shed 6 bases, with 16 bases lying between them. CDR1 is SGHRS, CDR2 YFSETQ, per germline. The CDR3 loop spans 14 amino acids.

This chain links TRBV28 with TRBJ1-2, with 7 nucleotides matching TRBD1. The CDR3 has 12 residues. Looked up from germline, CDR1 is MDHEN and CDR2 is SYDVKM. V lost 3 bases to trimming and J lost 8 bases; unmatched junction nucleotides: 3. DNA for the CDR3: TGTGCCAGCAGTTTCGACAGGGTAGGCTACACCTTC. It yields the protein CASSFDRVGYTF.

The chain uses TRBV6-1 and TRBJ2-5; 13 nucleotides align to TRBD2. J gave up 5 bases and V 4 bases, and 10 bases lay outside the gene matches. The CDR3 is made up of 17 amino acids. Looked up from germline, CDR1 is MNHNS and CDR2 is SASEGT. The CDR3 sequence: CASSAGGLAGVRETQYF. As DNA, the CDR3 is TGTGCCAGCAGTGCCGGCGGACTAGCGGGAGTACGGGAGACCCAGTACTTC.

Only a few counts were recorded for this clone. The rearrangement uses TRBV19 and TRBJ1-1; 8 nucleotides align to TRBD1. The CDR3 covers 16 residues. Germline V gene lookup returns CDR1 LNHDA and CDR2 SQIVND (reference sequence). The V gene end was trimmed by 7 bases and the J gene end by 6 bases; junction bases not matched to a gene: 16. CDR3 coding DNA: TGTGCCAGTAACTCCGGGACAGGTCGGGTCAGGGCTGAAGCTTTCTTT. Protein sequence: CASNSGTGRVRAEAFF.

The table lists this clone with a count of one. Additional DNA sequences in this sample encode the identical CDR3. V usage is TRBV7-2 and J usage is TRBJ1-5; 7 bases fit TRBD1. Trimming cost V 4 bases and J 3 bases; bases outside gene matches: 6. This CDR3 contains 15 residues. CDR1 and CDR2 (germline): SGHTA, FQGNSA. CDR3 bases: TGTGCCAGCAGCTCCGGGACAGTATCCAATCAGCCCCAGCATTTT. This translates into CASSSGTVSNQPQHF. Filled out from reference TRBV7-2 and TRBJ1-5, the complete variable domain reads GAGVSQSPSNKVTEKGKDVELRCDPISGHTALYWYRQSLGQGLEFLIYFQGNSAPDKSGLPSDRFSAERTGGSVSTLTIQRTQQEDSAVYLCASSSGTVSNQPQHFGDGTRLSIL.

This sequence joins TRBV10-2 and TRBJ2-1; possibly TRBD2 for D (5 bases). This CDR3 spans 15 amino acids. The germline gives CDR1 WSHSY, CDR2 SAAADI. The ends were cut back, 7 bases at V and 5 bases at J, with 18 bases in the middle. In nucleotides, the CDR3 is TGCGCCAGCAAACGGGGTCCGATTGACCACAATGAGCAGTTCTTC. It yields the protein CASKRGPIDHNEQFF.

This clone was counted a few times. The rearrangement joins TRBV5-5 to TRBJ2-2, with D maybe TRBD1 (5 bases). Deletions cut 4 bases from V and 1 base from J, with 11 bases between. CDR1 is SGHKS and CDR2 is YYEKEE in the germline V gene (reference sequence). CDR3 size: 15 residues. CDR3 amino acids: CASSVTALNTGELFF. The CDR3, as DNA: TGTGCCAGCAGCGTGACAGCGCTGAACACCGGGGAGCTGTTTTTT.

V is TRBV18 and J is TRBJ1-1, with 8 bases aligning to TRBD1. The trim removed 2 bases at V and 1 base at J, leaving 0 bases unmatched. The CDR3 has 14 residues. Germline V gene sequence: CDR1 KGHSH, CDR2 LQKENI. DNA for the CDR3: TGTGCCAGCTCACCAACAGGGGGGAACACTGAAGCTTTCTTT. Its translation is CASSPTGGNTEAFF.

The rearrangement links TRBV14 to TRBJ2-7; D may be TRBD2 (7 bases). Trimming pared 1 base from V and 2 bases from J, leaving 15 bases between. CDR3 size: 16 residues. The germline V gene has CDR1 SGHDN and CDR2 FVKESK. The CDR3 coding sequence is TGTGCCAGCAGCCAAGGGGGAGGGGGTAAGACCTACGAGCAGTACTTC. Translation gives CASSQGGGGKTYEQYF.

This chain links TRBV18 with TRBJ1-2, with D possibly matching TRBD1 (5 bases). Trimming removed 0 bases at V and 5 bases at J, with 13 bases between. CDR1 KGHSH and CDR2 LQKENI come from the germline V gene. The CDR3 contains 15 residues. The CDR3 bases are TGTGCCAGCTCACCACCACGTCAGGGAACTTATGGCTACACCTTC. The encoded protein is CASSPPRQGTYGYTF.

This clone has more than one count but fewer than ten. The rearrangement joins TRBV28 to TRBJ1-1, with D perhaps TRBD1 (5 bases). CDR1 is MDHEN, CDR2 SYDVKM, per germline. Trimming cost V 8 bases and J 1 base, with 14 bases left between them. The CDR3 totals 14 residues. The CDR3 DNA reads TGTGCCAGCCCCGCGTCGGGGGAGAACACTGAAGCTTTCTTT. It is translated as CASPASGENTEAFF.

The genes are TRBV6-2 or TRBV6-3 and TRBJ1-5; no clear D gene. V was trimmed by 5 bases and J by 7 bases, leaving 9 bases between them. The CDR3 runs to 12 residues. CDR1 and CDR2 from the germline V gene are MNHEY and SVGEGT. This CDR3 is CASSTGFQPQHF. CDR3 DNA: TGTGCCAGCAGTACCGGTTTCCAGCCCCAGCATTTT.

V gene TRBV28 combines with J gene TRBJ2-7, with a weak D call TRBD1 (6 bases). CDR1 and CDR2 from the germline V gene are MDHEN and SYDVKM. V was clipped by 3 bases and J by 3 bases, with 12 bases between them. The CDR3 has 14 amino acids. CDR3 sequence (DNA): TGTGCCAGCAGTTTTCGGGACAAATACTACGAGCAGTACTTC. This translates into CASSFRDKYYEQYF.

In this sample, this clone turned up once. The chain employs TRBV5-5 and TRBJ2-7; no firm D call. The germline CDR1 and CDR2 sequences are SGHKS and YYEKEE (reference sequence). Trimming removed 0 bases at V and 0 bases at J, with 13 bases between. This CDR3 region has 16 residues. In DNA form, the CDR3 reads TGTGCCAGCAGCTTGGCCGCGGATTTGAGCTCCTACGAGCAGTACGTC. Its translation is CASSLAADLSSYEQYV.

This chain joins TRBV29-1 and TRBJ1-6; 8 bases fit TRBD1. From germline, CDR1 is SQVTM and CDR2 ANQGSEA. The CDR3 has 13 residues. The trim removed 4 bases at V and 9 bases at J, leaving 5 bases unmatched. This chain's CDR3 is CSVGTGLSSPLHF. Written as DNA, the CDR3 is TGCAGCGTTGGGACAGGGCTGAGTTCACCCCTCCACTTT.

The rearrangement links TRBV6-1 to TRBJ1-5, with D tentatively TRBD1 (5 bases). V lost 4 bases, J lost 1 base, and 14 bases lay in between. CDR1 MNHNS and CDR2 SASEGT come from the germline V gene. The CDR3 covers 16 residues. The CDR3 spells CASSGLGGESNQPQHF. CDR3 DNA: TGTGCCAGCAGTGGACTCGGGGGGGAAAGCAATCAGCCCCAGCATTTT.